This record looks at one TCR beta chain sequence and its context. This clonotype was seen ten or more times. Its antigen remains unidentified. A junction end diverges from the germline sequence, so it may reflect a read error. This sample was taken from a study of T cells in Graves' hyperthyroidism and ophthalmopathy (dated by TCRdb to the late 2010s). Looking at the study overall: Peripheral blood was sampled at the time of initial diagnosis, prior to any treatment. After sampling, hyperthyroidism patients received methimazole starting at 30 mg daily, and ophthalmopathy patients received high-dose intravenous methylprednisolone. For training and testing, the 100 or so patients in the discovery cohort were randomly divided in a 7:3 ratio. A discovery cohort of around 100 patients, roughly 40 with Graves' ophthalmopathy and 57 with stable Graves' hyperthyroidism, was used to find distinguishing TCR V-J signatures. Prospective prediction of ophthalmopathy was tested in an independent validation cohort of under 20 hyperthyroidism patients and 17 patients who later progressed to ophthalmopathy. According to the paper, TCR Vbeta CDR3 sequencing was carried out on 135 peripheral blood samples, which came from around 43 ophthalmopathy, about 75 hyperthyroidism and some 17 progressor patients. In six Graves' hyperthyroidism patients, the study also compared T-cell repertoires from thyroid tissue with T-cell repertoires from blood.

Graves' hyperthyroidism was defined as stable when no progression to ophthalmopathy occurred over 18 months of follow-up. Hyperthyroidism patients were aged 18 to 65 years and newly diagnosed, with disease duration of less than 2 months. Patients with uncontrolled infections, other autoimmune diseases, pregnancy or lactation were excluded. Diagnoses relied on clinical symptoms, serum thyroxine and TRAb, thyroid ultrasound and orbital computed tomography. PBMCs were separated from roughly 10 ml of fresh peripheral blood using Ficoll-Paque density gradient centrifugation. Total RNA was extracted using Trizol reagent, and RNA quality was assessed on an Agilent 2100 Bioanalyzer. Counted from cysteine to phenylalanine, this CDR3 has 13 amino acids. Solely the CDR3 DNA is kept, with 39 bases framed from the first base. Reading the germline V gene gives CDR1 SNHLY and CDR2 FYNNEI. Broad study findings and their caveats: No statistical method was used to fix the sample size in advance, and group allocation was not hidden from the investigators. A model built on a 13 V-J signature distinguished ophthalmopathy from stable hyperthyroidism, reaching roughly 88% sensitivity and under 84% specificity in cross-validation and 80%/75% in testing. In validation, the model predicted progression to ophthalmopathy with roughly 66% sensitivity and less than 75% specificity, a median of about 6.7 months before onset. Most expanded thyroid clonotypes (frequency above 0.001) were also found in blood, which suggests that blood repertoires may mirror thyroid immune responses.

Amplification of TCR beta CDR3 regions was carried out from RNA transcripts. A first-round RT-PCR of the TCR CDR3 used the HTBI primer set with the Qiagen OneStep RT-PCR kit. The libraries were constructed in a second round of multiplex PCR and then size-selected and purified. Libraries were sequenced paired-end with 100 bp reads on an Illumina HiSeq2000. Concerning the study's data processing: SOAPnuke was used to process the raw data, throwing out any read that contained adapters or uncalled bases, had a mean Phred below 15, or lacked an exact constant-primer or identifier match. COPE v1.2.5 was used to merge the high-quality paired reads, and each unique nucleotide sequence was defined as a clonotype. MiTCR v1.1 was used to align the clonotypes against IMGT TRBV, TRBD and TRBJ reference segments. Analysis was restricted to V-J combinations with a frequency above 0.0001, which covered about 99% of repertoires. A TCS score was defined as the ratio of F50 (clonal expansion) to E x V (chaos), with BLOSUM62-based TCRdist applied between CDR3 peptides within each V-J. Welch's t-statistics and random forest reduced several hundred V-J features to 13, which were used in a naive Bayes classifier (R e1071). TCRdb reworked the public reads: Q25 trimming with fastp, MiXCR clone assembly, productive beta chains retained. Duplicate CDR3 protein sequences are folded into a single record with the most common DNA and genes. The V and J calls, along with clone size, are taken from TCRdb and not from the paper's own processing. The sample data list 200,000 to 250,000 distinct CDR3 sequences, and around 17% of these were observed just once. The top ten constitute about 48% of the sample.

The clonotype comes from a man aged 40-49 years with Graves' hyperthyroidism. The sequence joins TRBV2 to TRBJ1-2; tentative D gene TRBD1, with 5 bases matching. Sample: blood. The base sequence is TGTGCCAGCAGTGAAGGAGCGGGGACTGTGGTCGCCTTC. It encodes CASSEGAGTVVAF.